Following are 12 T cell receptor beta chains from one sample sequenced in a study of blood T cell repertoires in COVID-19. Using immunoSEQ multiplex PCR, the repertoire was profiled, and TCRdb retains in-frame clones only, with some absent. The sample includes about 260,000 clones, around 89% seen only once; the top ten take about 3%. The sample consisted of PBMCs or T cells enriched from blood (not recorded which). The receptors originated from a woman aged 45-60 years who had recovered from COVID-19.

This clone was seen once. This sequence joins TRBV2 and TRBJ1-1; 8 bases are shared with TRBD1. Germline CDR1 SNHLY, CDR2 FYNNEI. This CDR3 has 15 amino acids. V was clipped by 3 bases and J by 1 base; unmatched bases: 4. For the CDR3, the DNA is TGTGCCAGCAGTGAGACAGGGGCCTCGAACACTGAAGCTTTCTTT. Translation gives CASSETGASNTEAFF.

This sequence joins TRBV5-6 and TRBJ1-1, with D perhaps matching TRBD1 (6 bases). Trimming cost V 1 base and J 7 bases, with 11 bases left between them. The CDR3 spans 13 residues. CDR1 is SGHDT, CDR2 YYEEEE, per germline. The CDR3 nucleotides read TGTGCCAGCAGCTTGAGGGGGATACATGAAGCTTTCTTT. Its translation: CASSLRGIHEAFF.

This chain uses TRBV27 with TRBJ2-5, with 11 bases identical to TRBD1. The CDR3 covers 16 residues. Germline V gene lookup returns CDR1 MNHEY and CDR2 SMNVEV (reference sequence). V shed 5 bases, J shed 4 bases, and the junction held 9 bases outside the gene matches. The CDR3 loop is CASSHRTGGLLETQYF. The CDR3, as DNA: TGTGCCAGCAGTCATAGGACAGGGGGCCTATTAGAGACCCAGTACTTC.

The CDR3: CASTTGTVNTGELFF. The DNA of the CDR3 is TGTGCCAGCACAACCGGGACAGTAAACACCGGGGAGCTGTTTTTT. V gene TRBV7-9 combines with J gene TRBJ2-2; TRBD1 matches at 7 bases. This CDR3 is 15 amino acids long. The J segment lost 2 bases and the V segment lost 7 bases, leaving 7 bases of the junction unmatched. Looked up from germline, CDR1 is SEHNR and CDR2 is FQNEAQ (reference sequence).

The V gene is TRBV5-1, the J gene TRBJ2-1; D is possibly TRBD1 (6 bases). The germline gives CDR1 SGHRS, CDR2 YFSETQ. The ends were cut back, 2 bases at V and 0 bases at J, with 12 bases in the middle. The CDR3 has 16 residues. In nucleotides, the CDR3 is TGCGCCAGCAGCTTCCAGACAGGAGTCTCCTACAATGAGCAGTTCTTC. Translation gives CASSFQTGVSYNEQFF.

The rearrangement uses TRBV5-1 and TRBJ2-1; D may be TRBD1 (6 bases). The germline gives CDR1 SGHRS, CDR2 YFSETQ. CDR3 length: 15 residues. Trimming left V 0 bases short and J 4 bases short, with 11 bases between. The CDR3 reads CASSLEGGVYNEQFF. Written as DNA, the CDR3 is TGCGCCAGCAGCTTGGAAGGGGGTGTTTACAATGAGCAGTTCTTC.

CDR3 protein: CASSLPPTLNTEAFF. DNA for the CDR3: TGTGCCAGCAGCCTCCCCCCCACATTGAACACTGAAGCTTTCTTT. This chain links TRBV5-8 with TRBJ1-1; D is ambiguous. The CDR3 runs 15 residues. V dropped 4 bases and J dropped 0 bases, with 13 bases sitting between them. Germline V CDR1 and CDR2: SGHTS, YDEGEE.

The chain recombines TRBV27 with TRBJ1-5; the match to TRBD1 covers 8 bases. V lost 6 bases, J lost 2 bases, and 9 bases stayed unmatched. Germline V CDR1 and CDR2: MNHEY, SMNVEV (reference sequence). The CDR3 loop spans 16 amino acids. The CDR3 spells CASRPTGGRGNQPQHF. The CDR3 bases are TGTGCCAGCAGACCCACAGGGGGTAGGGGCAATCAGCCCCAGCATTTT.

The gene calls are TRBV14 and TRBJ1-4; unclear D gene. V lost 4 bases to trimming and J lost 6 bases, with 18 bases between them. The CDR3 spans 16 residues. Germline CDR1 SGHDN, CDR2 FVKESK. In nucleotides, the CDR3 is TGTGCCAGCAGCCCAAGCGGCTGGCCGGAAGATGAAAAACTGTTTTTT. As protein: CASSPSGWPEDEKLFF.

This clone came up a few times. The CDR3 DNA follows: TGTGCCAGCAAAACAGTGGATTTCCTCATGAACACTGAAGCTTTCTTT. Translating it yields CASKTVDFLMNTEAFF. The chain recombines TRBV28 with TRBJ1-1; D remains ambiguous. The CDR3 sequence is 16 residues long. V dropped 7 bases and J dropped 0 bases, with 18 bases sitting between them. Germline assignment: CDR1 MDHEN and CDR2 SYDVKM. The full variable domain, rest sourced from reference TRBV28 and TRBJ1-1, is DVKVTQSSRYLVKRTGEKVFLECVQDMDHENMFWYRQDPGLGLRLIYFSYDVKMKEKGDIPEGYSVSREKKERFSLILESASTNQTSMYLCASKTVDFLMNTEAFFGQGTRLTVV.

This clone was seen only once. The chain couples TRBV6-2 or TRBV6-3 to TRBJ2-7, with 9 nucleotides matching TRBD2. The junction had 9 bases not matched to a gene; V was cut back by 0 bases and J by 6 bases. Germline V gene lookup returns CDR1 MNHEY and CDR2 SVGEGT. CDR3 length: 16 residues. The CDR3 DNA follows: TGTGCCAGCAGTTACTCGATGGCTAGCGGGACGCTCGAGCAGTACTTC. The encoded protein is CASSYSMASGTLEQYF.

This clone was counted only a few times. This chain uses TRBV20-1 with TRBJ2-7; 7 nucleotides agree with TRBD1. Looked up from germline, CDR1 is DFQATT and CDR2 is SNEGSKA (reference sequence). The CDR3 totals 14 residues. With 6 bases clipped from V and 5 bases from J, the junction kept 13 bases outside the gene matches. The CDR3 reads CSASSTGQGDEQYF. CDR3 bases: TGCAGTGCCAGTTCCACTGGGCAGGGGGACGAGCAGTACTTC.